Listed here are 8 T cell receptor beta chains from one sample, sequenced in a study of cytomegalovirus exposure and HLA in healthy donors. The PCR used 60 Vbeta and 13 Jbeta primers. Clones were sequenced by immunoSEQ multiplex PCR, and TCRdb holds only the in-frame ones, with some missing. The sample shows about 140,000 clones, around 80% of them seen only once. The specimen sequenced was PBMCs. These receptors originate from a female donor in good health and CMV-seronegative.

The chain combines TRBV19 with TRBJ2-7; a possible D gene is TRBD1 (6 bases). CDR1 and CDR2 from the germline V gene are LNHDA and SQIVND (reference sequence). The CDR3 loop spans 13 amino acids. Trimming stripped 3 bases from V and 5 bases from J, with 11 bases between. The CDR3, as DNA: TGTGCCAGTAGTATCAGGGGATACGACGAGCAGTACTTC. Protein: CASSIRGYDEQYF. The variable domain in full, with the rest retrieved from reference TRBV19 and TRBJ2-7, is DGGITQSPKYLFRKEGQNVTLSCEQNLNHDAMYWYRQDPGQGLRLIYYSQIVNDFQKGDIAEGYSVSREKKESFPLTVTSAQKNPTAFYLCASSIRGYDEQYFGPGTRLTVT.

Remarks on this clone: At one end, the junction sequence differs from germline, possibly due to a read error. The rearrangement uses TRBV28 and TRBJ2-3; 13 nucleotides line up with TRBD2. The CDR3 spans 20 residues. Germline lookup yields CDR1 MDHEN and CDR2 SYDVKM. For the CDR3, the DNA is TGTGACAGCAGTTCCCACCGGGCGGGACTAGCGGGACAAAGCACAGATACGCAGTATTTT. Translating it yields CDSSSHRAGLAGQSTDTQYF. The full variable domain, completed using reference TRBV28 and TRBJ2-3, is DVKVTQSSRYLVKRTGEKVFLECVQDMDHENMFWYRQDPGLGLRLIYFSYDVKMKEKGDIPEGYSVSREKKERFSLILESASTNQTSMYLCDSSSHRAGLAGQSTDTQYFGPGTRLTVL.

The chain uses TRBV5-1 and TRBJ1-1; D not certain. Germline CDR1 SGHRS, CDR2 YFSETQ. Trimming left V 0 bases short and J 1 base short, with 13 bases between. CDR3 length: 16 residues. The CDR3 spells CASSLAGTFSNTEAFF. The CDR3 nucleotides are TGCGCCAGCAGCTTGGCGGGAACTTTTTCGAACACTGAAGCTTTCTTT.

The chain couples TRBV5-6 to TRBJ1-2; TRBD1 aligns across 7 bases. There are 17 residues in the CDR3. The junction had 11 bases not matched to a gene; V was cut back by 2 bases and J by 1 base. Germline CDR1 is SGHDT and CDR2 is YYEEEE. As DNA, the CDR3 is TGTGCCAGCAGCTTATTACAGGGGACGGGTTTTAACTATGGCTACACCTTC. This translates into CASSLLQGTGFNYGYTF.

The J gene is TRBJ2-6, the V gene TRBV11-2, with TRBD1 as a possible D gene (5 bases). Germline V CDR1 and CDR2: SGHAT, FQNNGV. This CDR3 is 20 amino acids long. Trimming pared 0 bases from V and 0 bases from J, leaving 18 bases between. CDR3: CASSLDRAIYARSGANVLTF. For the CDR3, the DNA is TGTGCCAGCAGCTTAGACAGGGCAATATACGCGCGCTCTGGGGCCAACGTCCTGACTTTC.

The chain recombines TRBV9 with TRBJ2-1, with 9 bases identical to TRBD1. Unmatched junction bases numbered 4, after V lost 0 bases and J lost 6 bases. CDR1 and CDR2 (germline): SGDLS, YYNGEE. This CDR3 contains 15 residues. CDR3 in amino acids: CASSVEGTGPNEQFF. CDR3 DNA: TGTGCCAGCAGCGTAGAGGGGACAGGGCCCAATGAGCAGTTCTTC. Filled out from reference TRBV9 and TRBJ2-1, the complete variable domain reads DSGVTQTPKHLITATGQRVTLRCSPRSGDLSVYWYQQSLDQGLQFLIQYYNGEERAKGNILERFSAQQFPDLHSELNLSSLELGDSALYFCASSVEGTGPNEQFFGPGTRLTVL.

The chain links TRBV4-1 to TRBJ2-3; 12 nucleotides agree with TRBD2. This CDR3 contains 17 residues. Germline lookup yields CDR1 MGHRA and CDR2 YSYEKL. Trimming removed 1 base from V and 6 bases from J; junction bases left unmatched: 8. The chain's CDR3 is CASSQGATSGRADTQYF. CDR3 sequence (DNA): TGCGCCAGCAGCCAAGGTGCGACTAGCGGGAGAGCGGATACGCAGTATTTT.

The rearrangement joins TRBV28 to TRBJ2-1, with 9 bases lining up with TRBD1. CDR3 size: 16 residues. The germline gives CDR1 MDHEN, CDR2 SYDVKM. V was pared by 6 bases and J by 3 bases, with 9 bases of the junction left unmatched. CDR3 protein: CASRETGTGHYNEQFF. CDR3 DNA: TGTGCCAGCAGAGAAACCGGGACAGGGCACTACAATGAGCAGTTCTTC.